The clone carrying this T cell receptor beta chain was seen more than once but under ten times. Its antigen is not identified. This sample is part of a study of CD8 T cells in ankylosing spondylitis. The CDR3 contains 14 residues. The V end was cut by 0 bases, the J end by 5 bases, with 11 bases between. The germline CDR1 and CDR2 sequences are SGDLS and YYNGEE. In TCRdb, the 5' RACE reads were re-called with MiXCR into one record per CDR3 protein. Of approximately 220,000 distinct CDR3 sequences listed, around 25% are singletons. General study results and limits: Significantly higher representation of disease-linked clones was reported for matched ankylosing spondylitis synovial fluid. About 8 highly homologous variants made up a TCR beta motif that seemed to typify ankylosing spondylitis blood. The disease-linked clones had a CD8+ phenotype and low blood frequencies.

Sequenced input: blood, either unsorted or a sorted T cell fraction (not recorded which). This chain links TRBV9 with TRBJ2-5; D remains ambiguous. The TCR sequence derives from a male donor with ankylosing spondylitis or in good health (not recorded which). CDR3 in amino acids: CASSVGHTTETQYF. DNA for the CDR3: TGTGCCAGCAGCGTAGGTCATACCACCGAGACCCAGTACTTC.